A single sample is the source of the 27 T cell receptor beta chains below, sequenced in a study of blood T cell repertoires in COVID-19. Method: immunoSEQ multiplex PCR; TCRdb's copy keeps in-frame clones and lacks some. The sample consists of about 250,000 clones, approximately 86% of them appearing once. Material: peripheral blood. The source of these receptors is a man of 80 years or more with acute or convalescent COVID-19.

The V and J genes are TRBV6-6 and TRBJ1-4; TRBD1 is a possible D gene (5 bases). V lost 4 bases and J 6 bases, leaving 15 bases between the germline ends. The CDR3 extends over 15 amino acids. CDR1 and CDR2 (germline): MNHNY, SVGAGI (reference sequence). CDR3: CASSWRGSMDEKLFF. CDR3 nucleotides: TGTGCCAGCAGTTGGAGGGGCTCGATGGATGAAAAACTGTTTTTT.

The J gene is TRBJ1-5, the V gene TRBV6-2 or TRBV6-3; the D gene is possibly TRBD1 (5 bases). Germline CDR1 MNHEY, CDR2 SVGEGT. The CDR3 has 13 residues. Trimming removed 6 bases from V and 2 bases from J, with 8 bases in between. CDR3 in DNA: TGTGCCAGCAGCGCACAGGGCAATCAGCCCCAGCATTTT. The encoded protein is CASSAQGNQPQHF.

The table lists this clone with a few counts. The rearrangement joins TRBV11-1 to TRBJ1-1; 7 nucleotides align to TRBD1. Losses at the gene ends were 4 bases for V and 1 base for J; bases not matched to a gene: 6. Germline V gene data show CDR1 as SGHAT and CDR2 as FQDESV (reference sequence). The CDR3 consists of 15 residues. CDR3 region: CASSSSGGWNTEAFF. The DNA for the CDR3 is TGTGCCAGCAGCTCTTCAGGGGGTTGGAACACTGAAGCTTTCTTT.

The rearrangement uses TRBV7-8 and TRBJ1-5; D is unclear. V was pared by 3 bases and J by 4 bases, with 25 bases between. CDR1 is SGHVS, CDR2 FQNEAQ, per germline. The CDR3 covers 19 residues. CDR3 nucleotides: TGTGCCAGCAGCTTGGCAGTAGAGGGTGAGACTCCCCATAATCAGCCCCAGCATTTT. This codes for CASSLAVEGETPHNQPQHF.

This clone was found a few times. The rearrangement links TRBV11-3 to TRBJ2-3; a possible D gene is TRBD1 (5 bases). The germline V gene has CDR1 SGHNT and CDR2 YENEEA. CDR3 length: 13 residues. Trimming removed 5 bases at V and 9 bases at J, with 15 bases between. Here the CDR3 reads CASSTEAGMTQYF. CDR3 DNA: TGTGCCAGCAGCACCGAGGCAGGGATGACGCAGTATTTT.

CDR3 loop: CASSSAQGLAEKLFF. CDR3 nucleotide sequence: TGCGCCAGCAGCTCCGCGCAGGGTCTGGCTGAAAAACTGTTTTTT. The chain recombines TRBV5-1 with TRBJ1-4; perhaps TRBD1 as D (5 bases). The CDR3 loop spans 15 amino acids. CDR1 and CDR2 (germline): SGHRS, YFSETQ. V lost 3 bases to trimming and J lost 7 bases, with 16 bases between them. The full variable domain, in which reference TRBV5-1 and TRBJ1-4 provide the parts outside the CDR3, is KAGVTQTPRYLIKTRGQQVTLSCSPISGHRSVSWYQQTPGQGLQFLFEYFSETQRNKGNFPGRFSGRQFSNSRSEMNVSTLELGDSALYLCASSSAQGLAEKLFFGSGTQLSVL.

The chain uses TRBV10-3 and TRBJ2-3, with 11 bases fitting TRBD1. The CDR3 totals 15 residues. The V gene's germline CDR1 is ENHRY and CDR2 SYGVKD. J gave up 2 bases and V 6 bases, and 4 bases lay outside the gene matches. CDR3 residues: CAISIGQGATDTQYF. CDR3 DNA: TGTGCCATCAGCATAGGACAGGGGGCCACAGATACGCAGTATTTT.

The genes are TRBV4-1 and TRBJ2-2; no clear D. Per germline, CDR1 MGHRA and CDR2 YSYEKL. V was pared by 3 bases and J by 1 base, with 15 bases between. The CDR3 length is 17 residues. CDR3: CASSQDTELLNTGELFF. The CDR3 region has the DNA TGCGCCAGCAGCCAGGATACAGAGCTCCTGAACACCGGGGAGCTGTTTTTT.

DNA of the CDR3: TGTGCCAGCATGATTTCAGCGGATAACTATGGCTACACCTTC. It codes for CASMISADNYGYTF. V usage is TRBV27 and J usage is TRBJ1-2; D is unresolved. Trimming shortened V by 7 bases and J by 1 base, and 13 bases separated the two germline ends. Germline loops: CDR1 MNHEY, CDR2 SMNVEV (reference sequence). This CDR3 contains 14 residues.

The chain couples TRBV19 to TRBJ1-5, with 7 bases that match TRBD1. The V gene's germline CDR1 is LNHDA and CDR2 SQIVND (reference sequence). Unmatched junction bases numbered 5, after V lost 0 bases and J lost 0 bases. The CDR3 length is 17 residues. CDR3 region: CASSIERTGSSNQPQHF. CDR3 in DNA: TGTGCCAGTAGTATAGAAAGGACAGGATCTAGCAATCAGCCCCAGCATTTT.

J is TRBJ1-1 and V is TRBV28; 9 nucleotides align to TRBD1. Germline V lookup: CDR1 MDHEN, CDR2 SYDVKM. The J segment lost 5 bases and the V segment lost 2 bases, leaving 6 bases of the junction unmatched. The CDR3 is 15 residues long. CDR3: CASSLQQGAGTEAFF. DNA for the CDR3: TGTGCCAGCAGTTTACAACAGGGGGCAGGGACTGAAGCTTTCTTT.

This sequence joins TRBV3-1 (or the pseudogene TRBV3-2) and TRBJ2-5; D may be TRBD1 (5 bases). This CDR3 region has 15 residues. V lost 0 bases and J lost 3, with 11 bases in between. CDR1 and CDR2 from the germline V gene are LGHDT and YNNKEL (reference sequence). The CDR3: CASSQEWAGKETQYF. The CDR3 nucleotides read TGTGCCAGCAGCCAAGAGTGGGCAGGGAAAGAGACCCAGTACTTC.

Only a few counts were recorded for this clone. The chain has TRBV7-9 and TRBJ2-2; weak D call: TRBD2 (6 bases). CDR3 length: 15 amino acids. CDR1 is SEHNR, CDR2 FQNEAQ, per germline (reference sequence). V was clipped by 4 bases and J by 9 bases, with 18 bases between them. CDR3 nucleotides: TGTGCCAGCAGCTCGGGACTTCCCGCGATTTGGGAGCTGTTTTTT. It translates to CASSSGLPAIWELFF.

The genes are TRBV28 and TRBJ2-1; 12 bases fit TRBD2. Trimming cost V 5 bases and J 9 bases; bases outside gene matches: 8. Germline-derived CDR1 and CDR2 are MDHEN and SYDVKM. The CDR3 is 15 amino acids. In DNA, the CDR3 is TGTGCCAGCAGTCCCATAGGACTAGCGGGATCTGAGCAGTTCTTC. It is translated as CASSPIGLAGSEQFF.

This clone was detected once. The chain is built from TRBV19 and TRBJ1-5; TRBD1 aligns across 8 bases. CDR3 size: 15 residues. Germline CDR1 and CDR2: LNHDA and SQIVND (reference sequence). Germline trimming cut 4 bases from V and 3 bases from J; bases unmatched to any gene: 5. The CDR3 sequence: CASSRDRGDNQPQHF. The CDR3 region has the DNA TGTGCCAGTAGTAGAGACAGGGGCGACAATCAGCCCCAGCATTTT. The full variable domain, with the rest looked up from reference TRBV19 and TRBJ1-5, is DGGITQSPKYLFRKEGQNVTLSCEQNLNHDAMYWYRQDPGQGLRLIYYSQIVNDFQKGDIAEGYSVSREKKESFPLTVTSAQKNPTAFYLCASSRDRGDNQPQHFGDGTRLSIL.

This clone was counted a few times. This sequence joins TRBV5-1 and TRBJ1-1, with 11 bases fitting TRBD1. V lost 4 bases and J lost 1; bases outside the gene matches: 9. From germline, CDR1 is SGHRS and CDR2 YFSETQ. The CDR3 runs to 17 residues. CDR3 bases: TGCGCCAGCAGCCCCTTGGGAGGACAGGGGGCGAACACTGAAGCTTTCTTT. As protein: CASSPLGGQGANTEAFF.

CDR3 DNA sequence: TGTGCCAGCAGAGTTGGACTAGCGGTTAGCGAGCAGTACTTC. Its protein product is CASRVGLAVSEQYF. The gene calls are TRBV2 and TRBJ2-7, with 10 bases identical to TRBD2. J lost 6 bases, V lost 6 bases, and 8 bases had no gene match. The CDR3 loop spans 14 amino acids. In germline, CDR1 is SNHLY, CDR2 FYNNEI.

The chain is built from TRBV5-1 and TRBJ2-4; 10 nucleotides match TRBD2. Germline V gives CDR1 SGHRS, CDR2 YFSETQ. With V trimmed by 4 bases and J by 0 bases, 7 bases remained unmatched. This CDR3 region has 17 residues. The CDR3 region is CASSASLAGLAKNIQYF. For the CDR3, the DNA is TGCGCCAGCAGCGCCTCACTAGCGGGACTAGCCAAAAACATTCAGTACTTC.

CDR3 sequence: CASSPGHLEGYTF. As DNA, the CDR3 is TGTGCCAGCTCACCGGGGCATCTTGAGGGCTACACCTTC. V and J are TRBV18 and TRBJ1-2; the D gene is possibly TRBD1 (5 bases). Germline V gene data show CDR1 as KGHSH and CDR2 as LQKENI. The CDR3 has 13 residues. Trimming took off 3 bases at V and 8 bases at J, with 13 bases between the two ends.

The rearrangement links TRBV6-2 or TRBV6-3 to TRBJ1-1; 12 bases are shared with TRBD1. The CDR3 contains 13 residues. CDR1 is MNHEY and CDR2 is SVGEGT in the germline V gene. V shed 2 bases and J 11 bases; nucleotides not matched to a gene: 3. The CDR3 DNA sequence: TGTGCCAGCAGTTACGGGACAGGGGGCGAGGCTTTCTTT. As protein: CASSYGTGGEAFF.

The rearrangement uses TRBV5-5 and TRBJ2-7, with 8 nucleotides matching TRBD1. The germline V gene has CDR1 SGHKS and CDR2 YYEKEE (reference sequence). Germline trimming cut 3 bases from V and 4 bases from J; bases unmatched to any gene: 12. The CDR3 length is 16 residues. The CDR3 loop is CASSSSGTGIEYEQYF. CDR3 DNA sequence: TGTGCCAGCAGCTCGTCCGGGACAGGCATCGAGTACGAGCAGTACTTC.

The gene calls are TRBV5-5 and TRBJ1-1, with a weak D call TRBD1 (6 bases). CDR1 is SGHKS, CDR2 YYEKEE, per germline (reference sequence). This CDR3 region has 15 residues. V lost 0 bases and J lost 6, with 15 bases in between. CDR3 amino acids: CASSLEYRVMSEAFF. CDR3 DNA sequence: TGTGCCAGCAGCTTGGAATACAGGGTGATGTCTGAAGCTTTCTTT.

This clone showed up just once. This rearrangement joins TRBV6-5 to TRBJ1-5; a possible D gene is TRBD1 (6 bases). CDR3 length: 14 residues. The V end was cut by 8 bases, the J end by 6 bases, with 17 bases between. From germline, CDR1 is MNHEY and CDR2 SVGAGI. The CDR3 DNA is TGTGCCAGCGCCTGGGGTCAGGGGACTCAGCCCCAGCATTTT. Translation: CASAWGQGTQPQHF.

The CDR3 region has the DNA TGCAGCGTTGGAGTAGGGGCCGGAGAGACCCAGTACTTC. Protein sequence: CSVGVGAGETQYF. The chain combines TRBV29-1 with TRBJ2-5, with D maybe TRBD1 (5 bases). CDR3 length: 13 residues. V dropped 4 bases and J dropped 4 bases, with 13 bases sitting between them. Germline CDR1 is SQVTM and CDR2 is ANQGSEA.

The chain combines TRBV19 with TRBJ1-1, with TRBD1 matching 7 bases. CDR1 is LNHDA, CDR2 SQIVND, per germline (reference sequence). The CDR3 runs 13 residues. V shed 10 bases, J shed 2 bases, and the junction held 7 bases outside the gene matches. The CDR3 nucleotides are TGTGCCACCCTGGGACAGATCAACACTGAAGCTTTCTTT. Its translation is CATLGQINTEAFF.

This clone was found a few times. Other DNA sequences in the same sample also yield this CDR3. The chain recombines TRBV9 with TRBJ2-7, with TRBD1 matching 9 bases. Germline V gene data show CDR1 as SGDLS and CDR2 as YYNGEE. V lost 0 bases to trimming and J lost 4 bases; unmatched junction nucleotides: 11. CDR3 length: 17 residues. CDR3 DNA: TGTGCCAGCAGCGTAGGTGACGGAGGGACAGGGTGGTACGAGCAGTACTTC. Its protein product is CASSVGDGGTGWYEQYF.

CDR3 residues: CASRIRFSGGGEETQYF. The CDR3 nucleotides are TGTGCCAGCAGGATACGTTTTTCCGGGGGGGGCGAAGAGACCCAGTACTTC. The chain has TRBV7-2 and TRBJ2-5; 8 positions match TRBD2. Germline CDR1 reads SGHTA; CDR2 reads FQGNSA. V was pared by 6 bases and J by 3 bases, with 15 bases of the junction left unmatched. This CDR3 has 17 residues.